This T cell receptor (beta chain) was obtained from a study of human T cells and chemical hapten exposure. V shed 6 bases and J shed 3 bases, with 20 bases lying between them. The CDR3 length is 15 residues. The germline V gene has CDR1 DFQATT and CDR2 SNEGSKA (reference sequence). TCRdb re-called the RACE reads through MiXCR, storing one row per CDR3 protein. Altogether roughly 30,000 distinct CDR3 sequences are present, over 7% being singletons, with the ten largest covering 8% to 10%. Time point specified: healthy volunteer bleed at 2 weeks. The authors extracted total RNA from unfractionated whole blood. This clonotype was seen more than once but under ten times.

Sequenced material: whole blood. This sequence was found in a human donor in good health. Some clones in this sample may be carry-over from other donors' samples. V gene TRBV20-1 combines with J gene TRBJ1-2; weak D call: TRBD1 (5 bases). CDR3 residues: CSAPQNGALHYGYTF. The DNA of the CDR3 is TGCAGTGCGCCTCAAAATGGGGCCCTTCACTATGGCTACACCTTC.